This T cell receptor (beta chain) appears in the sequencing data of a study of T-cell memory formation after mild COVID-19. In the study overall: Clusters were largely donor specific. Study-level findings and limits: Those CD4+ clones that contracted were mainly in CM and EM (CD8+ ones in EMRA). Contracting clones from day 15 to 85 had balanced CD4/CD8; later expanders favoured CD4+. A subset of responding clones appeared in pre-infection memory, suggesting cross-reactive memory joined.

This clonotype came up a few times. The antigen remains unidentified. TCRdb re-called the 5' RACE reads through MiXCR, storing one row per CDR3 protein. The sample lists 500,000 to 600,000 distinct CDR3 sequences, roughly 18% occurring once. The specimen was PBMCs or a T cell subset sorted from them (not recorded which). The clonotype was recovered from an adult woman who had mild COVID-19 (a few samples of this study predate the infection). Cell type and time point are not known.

CDR3 sequence: CASSPGWTGATEAFF. In DNA, the CDR3 is TGCGCCAGCAGCCCTGGCTGGACAGGGGCGACTGAAGCTTTCTTT. The J gene is TRBJ1-1, the V gene TRBV5-1, with TRBD1 matching over 9 bases. Germline CDR1 and CDR2: SGHRS and YFSETQ. With V trimmed by 4 bases and J by 5 bases, 9 bases remained unmatched. The CDR3 runs 15 residues.